Below are 9 T cell receptor beta chains sequenced from a single sample in a study of read filtering for tumor transcriptome and immune sequencing. From roughly 390 ng of RNA, a library with molecular barcoded alpha/delta and beta/gamma adaptors was made. TCRdb independently ran MiXCR on the reads; one entry per CDR3 protein. The sample shows tens of thousands of distinct CDR3 sequences, more than 11% of them seen only once. The sequencing sample was made of a population of CD138-negative cells sorted from bone marrow. The receptors originated from a donor at least 40 years old with multiple myeloma.

This clonotype was seen at least ten times. This chain connects TRBV7-9 to TRBJ1-1; D is possibly TRBD1 (5 bases). CDR3 size: 17 residues. V lost 5 bases and J 0 bases, leaving 19 bases between the germline ends. The germline V gene encodes CDR1 SEHNR and CDR2 FQNEAQ (reference sequence). The CDR3 DNA is TGTGCCAGCAGCGGACTGATGAGGGGCAAAATGAACACTGAAGCTTTCTTT. Translating gives CASSGLMRGKMNTEAFF.

This clonotype was detected many times. The genes are TRBV2 and TRBJ2-1; D is perhaps TRBD1 (5 bases). CDR1 is SNHLY, CDR2 FYNNEI, per germline. V dropped 10 bases and J dropped 5 bases, with 18 bases sitting between them. This CDR3 has 14 residues. The CDR3 DNA reads TGTGCCATCTCGAGCAGGGATACCCACAATGAGCAGTTCTTC. Protein: CAISSRDTHNEQFF.

This clonotype was found many times. The rearrangement links TRBV28 to TRBJ2-1; a possible D gene is TRBD2 (6 bases). Germline V gives CDR1 MDHEN, CDR2 SYDVKM. This CDR3 has 13 amino acids. V was pared by 6 bases and J by 3 bases, with 9 bases between. The CDR3 nucleotides read TGTGCCAGCAGCCGGGACTTCTACAATGAGCAGTTCTTC. Its translation is CASSRDFYNEQFF.

This clonotype was recorded many times. The CDR3: CASSLGWNRRTDTQYF. In DNA form, the CDR3 reads TGCGCCAGCAGCTTGGGGTGGAACAGGCGCACAGATACGCAGTATTTT. V gene TRBV5-1 combines with J gene TRBJ2-3; weak D call: TRBD1 (5 bases). This CDR3 region has 16 residues. The V end lost 0 bases, the J end lost 1 base, and 12 bases lay between the germline ends. The V gene's germline CDR1 is SGHRS and CDR2 YFSETQ.

The gene calls are TRBV20-1 and TRBJ2-7; 7 bases line up with TRBD2. The CDR3 length is 14 residues. J was trimmed by 1 base and V by 0 bases; bases with no gene match: 3. CDR1 DFQATT and CDR2 SNEGSKA come from the germline V gene (reference sequence). CDR3 in amino acids: CSAREEGGSYEQYF. CDR3 coding DNA: TGCAGTGCTAGAGAAGAGGGAGGGTCCTACGAGCAGTACTTC.

There are many counts of this clonotype. DNA of the CDR3: TGTGCCAGCATTACCGGGCTAGCGTTCCAAGAGACCCAGTACTTC. Residues: CASITGLAFQETQYF. The chain employs TRBV28 and TRBJ2-5; D perhaps matches TRBD2 (6 bases). The CDR3 runs to 15 residues. V was clipped by 7 bases and J by 1 base, with 16 bases between them. Per the germline V gene, CDR1 is MDHEN and CDR2 is SYDVKM.

This clonotype was picked up many times. The chain employs TRBV5-1 and TRBJ2-7; possibly TRBD1 or TRBD2 for D (7 bases each). Between the trimmed V and J ends, which lost 1 base and 3 bases, there was a span of 14 bases. CDR1 is SGHRS and CDR2 is YFSETQ in the germline V gene. This CDR3 is built from 15 residues. CDR3 in DNA: TGCGCCAGCAGCTTGACAGCGGGACAGCTCTACGAGCAGTACTTC. Translated, it gives CASSLTAGQLYEQYF.

Many counts were recorded for this clonotype. V and J are TRBV30 and TRBJ1-1; D may be TRBD1 (5 bases). The CDR3 has 11 residues. V lost 8 bases, J lost 0 bases, and 7 bases lay in between. Germline values: CDR1 GTSNPN, CDR2 SVGIG (reference sequence). The CDR3 region has the DNA TGTGCCGGGACCATGAACACTGAAGCTTTCTTT. It encodes CAGTMNTEAFF. The full variable domain, completed using reference TRBV30 and TRBJ1-1, is SQTIHQWPATLVQPVGSPLSLECTVEGTSNPNLYWYRQAAGRGLQLLFYSVGIGQISSEVPQNLSASRPQDRQFILSSKKLLLSDSGFYLCAGTMNTEAFFGQGTRLTVV.

The sample holds many counts of this clonotype. V gene TRBV4-1 combines with J gene TRBJ1-1; 9 bases are shared with TRBD1. Germline values: CDR1 MGHRA, CDR2 YSYEKL. This CDR3 is built from 16 residues. J was trimmed by 0 bases and V by 5 bases; bases with no gene match: 7. The DNA of the CDR3 is TGCGCCAGCAGCAGCCGGGACAGGGACCTGAACACTGAAGCTTTCTTT. Protein sequence: CASSSRDRDLNTEAFF.